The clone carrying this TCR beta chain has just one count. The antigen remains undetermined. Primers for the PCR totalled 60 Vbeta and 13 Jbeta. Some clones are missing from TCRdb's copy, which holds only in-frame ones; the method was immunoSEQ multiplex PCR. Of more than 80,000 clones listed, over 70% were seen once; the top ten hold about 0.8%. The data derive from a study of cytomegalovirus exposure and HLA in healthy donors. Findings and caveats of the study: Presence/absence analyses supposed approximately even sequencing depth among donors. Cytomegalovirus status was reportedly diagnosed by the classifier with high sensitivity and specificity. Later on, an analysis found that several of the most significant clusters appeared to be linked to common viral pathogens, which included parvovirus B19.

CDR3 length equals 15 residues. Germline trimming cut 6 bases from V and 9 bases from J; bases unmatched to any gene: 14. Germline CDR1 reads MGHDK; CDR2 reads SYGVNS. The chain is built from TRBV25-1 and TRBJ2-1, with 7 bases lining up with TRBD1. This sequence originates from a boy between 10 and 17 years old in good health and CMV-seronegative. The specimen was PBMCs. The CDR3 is CASRYRQGRRAEQFF. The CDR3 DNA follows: TGTGCCAGCAGATATCGACAGGGAAGACGCGCTGAGCAGTTCTTC.